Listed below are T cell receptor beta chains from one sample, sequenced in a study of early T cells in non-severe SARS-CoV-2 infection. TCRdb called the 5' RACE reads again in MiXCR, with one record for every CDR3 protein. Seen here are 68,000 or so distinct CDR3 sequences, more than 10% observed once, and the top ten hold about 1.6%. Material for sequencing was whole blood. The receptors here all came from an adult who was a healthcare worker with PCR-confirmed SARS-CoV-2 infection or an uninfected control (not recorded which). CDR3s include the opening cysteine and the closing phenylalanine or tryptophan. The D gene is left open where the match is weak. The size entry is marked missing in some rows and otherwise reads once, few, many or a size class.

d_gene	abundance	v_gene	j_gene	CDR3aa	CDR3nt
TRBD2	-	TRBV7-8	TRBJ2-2	CASSWGRGGAGIGELFF	TGTGCCAGCAGCTGGGGGCGCGGGGGGGCCGGTATCGGGGAGCTGTTTTTT
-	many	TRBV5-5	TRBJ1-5	CASSLGSNQPQHF	TGTGCCAGCAGCTTGGGGAGCAATCAGCCCCAGCATTTT
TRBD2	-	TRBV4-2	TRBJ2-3	CASRTLAELTDTQYF	TGTGCCAGCAGGACCCTAGCGGAGCTCACAGATACGCAGTATTTT
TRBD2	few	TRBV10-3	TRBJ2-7	CAIRPRGRLVEQYF	TGTGCCATCAGGCCGCGGGGGAGGTTGGTCGAGCAGTACTTC
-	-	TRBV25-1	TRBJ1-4	CASSDLLGGSNEKLFF	TGTGCCAGCAGTGACCTCCTAGGCGGGTCAAATGAAAAACTGTTTTTT
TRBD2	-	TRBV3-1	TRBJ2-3	CASSHSGGRADTQYF	TGTGCCAGCAGCCATAGCGGGGGGCGGGCAGATACGCAGTATTTT
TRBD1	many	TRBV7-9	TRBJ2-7	CASRPGTGSNYEQYF	TGTGCCAGCAGACCCGGGACAGGATCGAACTACGAGCAGTACTTC
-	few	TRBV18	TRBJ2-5	CASRGVVETQYF	TGTGCCAGCCGTGGGGTCGTAGAGACCCAGTACTTC
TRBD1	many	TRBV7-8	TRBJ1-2	CASSLAGQGHGYTF	TGTGCCAGCAGCTTAGCTGGACAGGGCCACGGCTACACCTTC
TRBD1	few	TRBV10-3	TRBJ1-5	CAISAGQGGQPQHF	TGTGCCATCAGCGCGGGACAGGGGGGTCAGCCCCAGCATTTT
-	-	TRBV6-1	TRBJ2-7	CASSPALGPYEQYF	TGTGCCAGCAGCCCGGCCTTGGGGCCCTACGAGCAGTACTTC
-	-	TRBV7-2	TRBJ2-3	CASSPSRATDTQYF	TGTGCCAGCAGCCCCTCCCGGGCCACAGATACGCAGTATTTT
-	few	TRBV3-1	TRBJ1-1	CASSQRRGTEAFF	TGTGCCAGCAGCCAAAGGAGAGGAACTGAAGCTTTCTTT
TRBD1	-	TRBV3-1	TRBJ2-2	CASSRATGLNTGELFF	TGTGCCAGCAGCCGAGCGACAGGGCTCAACACCGGGGAGCTGTTTTTT
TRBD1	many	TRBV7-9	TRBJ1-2	CASSPVLGGAGYGYTF	TGTGCCAGCAGCCCGGTCCTAGGGGGCGCGGGCTATGGCTACACCTTC
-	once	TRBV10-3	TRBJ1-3	CAIRDSSGNTIYF	TGTGCCATCAGGGACAGCTCTGGAAACACCATATATTTT
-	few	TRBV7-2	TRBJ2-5	CASSFIPAQETQYF	TGTGCCAGCAGCTTTATTCCGGCCCAAGAGACCCAGTACTTC
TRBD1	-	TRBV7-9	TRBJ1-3	CASSRTGDGNTIYF	TGTGCCAGCAGCCGAACAGGGGACGGAAACACCATATATTTT
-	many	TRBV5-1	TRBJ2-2	CASSSNPGSRGTGELFF	TGCGCCAGCAGCTCAAACCCCGGGTCGAGGGGCACCGGGGAGCTGTTTTTT
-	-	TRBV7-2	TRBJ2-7	CASSAGPGRAYEQYF	TGTGCCAGCAGCGCCGGTCCGGGGCGCGCCTACGAGCAGTACTTC
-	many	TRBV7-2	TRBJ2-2	CASSLVRYTGELFF	TGTGCCAGCAGCTTAGTACGGTACACCGGGGAGCTGTTTTTT
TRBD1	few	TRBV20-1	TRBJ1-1	CSARGGDRNTEAFF	TGCAGTGCTAGAGGAGGGGACAGGAACACTGAAGCTTTCTTT
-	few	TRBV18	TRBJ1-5	CATSGGNQPQHF	TGTGCCACCTCGGGCGGCAATCAGCCCCAGCATTTT
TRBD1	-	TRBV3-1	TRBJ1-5	CASSLHNRGGNQPQHF	TGTGCCAGCAGCCTTCACAACAGGGGGGGGAATCAGCCCCAGCATTTT
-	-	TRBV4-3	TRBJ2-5	CASSQEEGGLETQYF	TGCGCCAGCAGCCAAGAGGAAGGCGGCCTAGAGACCCAGTACTTC
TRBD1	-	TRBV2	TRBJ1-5	CASSEAGQGWHQPQHF	TGTGCCAGCAGTGAAGCGGGACAGGGCTGGCATCAGCCCCAGCATTTT
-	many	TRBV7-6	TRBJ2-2	CASSLAGATNTGELFF	TGTGCCAGCAGCTTAGCGGGGGCCACGAACACCGGGGAGCTGTTTTTT
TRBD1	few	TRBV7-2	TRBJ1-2	CASSPGGRSYGYTF	TGTGCCAGCAGCCCAGGGGGACGGAGCTATGGCTACACCTTC
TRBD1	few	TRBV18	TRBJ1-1	CASSDRVEAEAFF	TGTGCCAGCTCAGACAGGGTAGAGGCTGAAGCTTTCTTT
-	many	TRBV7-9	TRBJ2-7	CASSRFPLYEQYF	TGTGCCAGCAGCCGCTTCCCCCTCTACGAGCAGTACTTC
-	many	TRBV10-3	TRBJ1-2	CAIGPLLSGYTF	TGTGCCATCGGCCCCCTGCTGAGTGGCTACACCTTC
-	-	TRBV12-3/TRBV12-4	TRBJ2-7	CASSLGRDWDGGEQYF	TGTGCCAGCAGTTTAGGTAGGGATTGGGATGGGGGCGAGCAGTACTTC
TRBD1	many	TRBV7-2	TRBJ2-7	CASSRRGTGPVGQYF	TGTGCCAGCAGCCGAAGGGGGACAGGGCCGGTCGGGCAGTACTTC
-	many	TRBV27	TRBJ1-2	CASSLSTGIYGYTF	TGTGCCAGCAGTTTATCCACAGGGATCTATGGCTACACCTTC
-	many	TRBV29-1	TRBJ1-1	CSVEDNGSLGAFF	TGCAGCGTTGAAGATAACGGCTCCCTAGGAGCTTTCTTT
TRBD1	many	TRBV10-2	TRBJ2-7	CASSGQGTHEQYF	TGCGCCAGCAGCGGACAGGGGACCCACGAGCAGTACTTC
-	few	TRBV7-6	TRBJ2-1	CASSLGFRDEQFF	TGTGCCAGCAGCTTAGGTTTCAGGGATGAGCAGTTCTTC
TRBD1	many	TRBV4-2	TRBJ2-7	CASSPGTGGYEQYF	TGTGCCAGCAGCCCCGGGACAGGGGGCTACGAGCAGTACTTC